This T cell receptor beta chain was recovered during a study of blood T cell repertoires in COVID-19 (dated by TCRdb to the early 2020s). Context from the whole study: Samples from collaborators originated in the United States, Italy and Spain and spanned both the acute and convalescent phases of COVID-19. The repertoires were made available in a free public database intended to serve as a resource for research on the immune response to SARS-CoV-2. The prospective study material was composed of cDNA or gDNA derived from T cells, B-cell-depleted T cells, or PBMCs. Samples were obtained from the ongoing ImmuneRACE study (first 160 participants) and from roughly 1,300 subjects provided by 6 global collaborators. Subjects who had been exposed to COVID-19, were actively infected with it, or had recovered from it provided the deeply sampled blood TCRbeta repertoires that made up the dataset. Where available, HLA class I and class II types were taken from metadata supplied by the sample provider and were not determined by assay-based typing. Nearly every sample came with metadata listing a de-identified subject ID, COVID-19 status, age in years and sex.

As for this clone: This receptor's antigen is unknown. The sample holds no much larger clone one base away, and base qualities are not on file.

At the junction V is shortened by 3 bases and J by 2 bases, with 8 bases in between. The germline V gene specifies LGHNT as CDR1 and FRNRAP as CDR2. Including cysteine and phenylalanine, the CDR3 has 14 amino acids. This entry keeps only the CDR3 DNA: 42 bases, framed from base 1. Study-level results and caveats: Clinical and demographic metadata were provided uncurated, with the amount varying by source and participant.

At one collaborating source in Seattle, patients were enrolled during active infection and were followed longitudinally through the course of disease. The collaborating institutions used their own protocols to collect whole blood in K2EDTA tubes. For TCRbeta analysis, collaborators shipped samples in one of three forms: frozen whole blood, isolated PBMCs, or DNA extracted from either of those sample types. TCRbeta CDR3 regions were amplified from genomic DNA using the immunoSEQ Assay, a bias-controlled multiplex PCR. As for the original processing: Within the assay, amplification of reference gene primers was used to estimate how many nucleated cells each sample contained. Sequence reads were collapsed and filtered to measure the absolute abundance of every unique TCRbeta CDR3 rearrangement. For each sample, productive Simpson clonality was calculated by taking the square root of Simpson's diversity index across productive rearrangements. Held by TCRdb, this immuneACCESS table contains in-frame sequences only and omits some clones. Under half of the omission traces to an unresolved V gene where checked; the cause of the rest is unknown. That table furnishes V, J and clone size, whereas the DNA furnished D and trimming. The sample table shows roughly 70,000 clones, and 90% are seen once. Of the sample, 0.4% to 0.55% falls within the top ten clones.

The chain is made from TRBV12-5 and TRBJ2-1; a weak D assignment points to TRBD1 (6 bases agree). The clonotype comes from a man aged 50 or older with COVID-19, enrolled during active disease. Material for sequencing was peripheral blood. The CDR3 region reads CASGLRTAYNEQFF. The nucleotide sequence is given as TGTGCTAGTGGTTTAAGGACAGCCTACAATGAGCAGTTCTTC.